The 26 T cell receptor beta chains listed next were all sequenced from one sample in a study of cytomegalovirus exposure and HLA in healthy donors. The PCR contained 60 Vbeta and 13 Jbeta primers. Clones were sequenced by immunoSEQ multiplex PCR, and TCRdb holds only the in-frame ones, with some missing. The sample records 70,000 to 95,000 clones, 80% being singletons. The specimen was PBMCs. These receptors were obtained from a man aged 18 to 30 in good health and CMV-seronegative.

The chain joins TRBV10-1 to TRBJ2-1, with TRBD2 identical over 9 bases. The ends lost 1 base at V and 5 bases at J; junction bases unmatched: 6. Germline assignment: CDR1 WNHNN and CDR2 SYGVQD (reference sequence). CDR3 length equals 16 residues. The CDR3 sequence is CASSEYGGGAHNEQFF. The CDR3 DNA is TGCGCCAGCAGTGAGTATGGCGGGGGGGCCCACAATGAGCAGTTCTTC.

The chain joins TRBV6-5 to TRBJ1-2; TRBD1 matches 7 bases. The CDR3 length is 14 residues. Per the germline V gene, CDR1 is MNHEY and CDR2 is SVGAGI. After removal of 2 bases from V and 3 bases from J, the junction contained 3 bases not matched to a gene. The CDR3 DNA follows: TGTGCCAGCAGTTACGAAGGGGGCGACTATGGCTACACCTTC. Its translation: CASSYEGGDYGYTF.

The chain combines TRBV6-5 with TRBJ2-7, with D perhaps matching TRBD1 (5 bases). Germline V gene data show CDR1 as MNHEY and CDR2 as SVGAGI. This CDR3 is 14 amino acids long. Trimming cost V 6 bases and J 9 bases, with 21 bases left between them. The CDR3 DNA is TGTGCCAGCAGCAGCCCCTGGGGCCTCAACGGGCAGTACTTC. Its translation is CASSSPWGLNGQYF.

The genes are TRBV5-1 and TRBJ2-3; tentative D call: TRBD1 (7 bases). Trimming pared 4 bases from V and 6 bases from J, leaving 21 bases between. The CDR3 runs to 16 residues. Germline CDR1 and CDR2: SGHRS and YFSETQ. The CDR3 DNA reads TGCGCCAGCAGCGGGGGGACAGTACCTCCCACGGATACGCAGTATTTT. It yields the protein CASSGGTVPPTDTQYF.

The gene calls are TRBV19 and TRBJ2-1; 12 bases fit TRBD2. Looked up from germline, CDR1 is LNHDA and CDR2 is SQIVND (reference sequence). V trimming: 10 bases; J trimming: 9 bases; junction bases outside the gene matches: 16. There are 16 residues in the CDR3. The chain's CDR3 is CATSPRRTSGDGEQFF. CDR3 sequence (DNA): TGTGCCACCTCTCCTAGGAGGACTAGCGGGGATGGTGAGCAGTTCTTC.

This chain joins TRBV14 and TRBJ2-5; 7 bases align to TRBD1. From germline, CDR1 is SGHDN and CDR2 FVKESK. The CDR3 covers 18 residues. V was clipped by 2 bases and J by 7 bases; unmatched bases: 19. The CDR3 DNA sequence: TGTGCCAGCAGCCAATATGGACGACAGGGTCGAGCAGGGGGGACCCAGTACTTC. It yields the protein CASSQYGRQGRAGGTQYF.

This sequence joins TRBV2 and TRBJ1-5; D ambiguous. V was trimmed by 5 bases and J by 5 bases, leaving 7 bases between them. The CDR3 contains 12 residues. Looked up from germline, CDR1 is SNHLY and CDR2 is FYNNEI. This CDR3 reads CASSKLYQPQHF. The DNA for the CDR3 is TGTGCCAGCAGTAAACTCTATCAGCCCCAGCATTTT.

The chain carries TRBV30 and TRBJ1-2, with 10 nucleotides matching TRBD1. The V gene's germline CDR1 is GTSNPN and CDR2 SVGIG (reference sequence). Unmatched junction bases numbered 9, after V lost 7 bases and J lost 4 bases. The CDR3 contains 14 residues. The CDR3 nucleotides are TGTGCCTACACCGGGACAGGGGCGACCTATGGCTACACCTTC. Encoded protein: CAYTGTGATYGYTF.

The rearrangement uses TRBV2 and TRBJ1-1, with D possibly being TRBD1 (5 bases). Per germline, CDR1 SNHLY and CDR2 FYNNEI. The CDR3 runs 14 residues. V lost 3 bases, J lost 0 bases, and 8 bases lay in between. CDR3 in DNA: TGTGCCAGCAGTGATCAAGGGGTGAACACTGAAGCTTTCTTT. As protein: CASSDQGVNTEAFF.

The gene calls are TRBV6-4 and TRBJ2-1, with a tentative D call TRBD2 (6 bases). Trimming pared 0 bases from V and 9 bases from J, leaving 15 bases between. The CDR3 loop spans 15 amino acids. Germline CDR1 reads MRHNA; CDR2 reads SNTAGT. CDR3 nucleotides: TGTGCCAGCAGTGACTCGGTTTCGGGGGTGGGTGAGCAGTTCTTC. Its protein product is CASSDSVSGVGEQFF.

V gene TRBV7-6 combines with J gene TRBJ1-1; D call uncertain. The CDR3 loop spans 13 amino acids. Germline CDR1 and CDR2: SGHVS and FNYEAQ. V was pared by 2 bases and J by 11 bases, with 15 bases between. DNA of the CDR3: TGTGCCAGCAGCTTACATCCGGAGAATGGGGCTTTCTTT. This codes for CASSLHPENGAFF. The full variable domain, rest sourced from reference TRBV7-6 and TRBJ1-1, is GAGVSQSPRYKVTKRGQDVALRCDPISGHVSLYWYRQALGQGPEFLTYFNYEAQQDKSGLPNDRFSAERPEGSISTLTIQRTEQRDSAMYRCASSLHPENGAFFGQGTRLTVV.

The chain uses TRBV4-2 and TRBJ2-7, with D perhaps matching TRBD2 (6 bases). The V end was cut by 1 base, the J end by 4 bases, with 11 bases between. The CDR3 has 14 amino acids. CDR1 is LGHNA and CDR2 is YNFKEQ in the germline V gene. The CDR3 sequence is CASSQGSGGYEQYF. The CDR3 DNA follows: TGTGCCAGCAGCCAAGGGTCCGGGGGTTACGAGCAGTACTTC.

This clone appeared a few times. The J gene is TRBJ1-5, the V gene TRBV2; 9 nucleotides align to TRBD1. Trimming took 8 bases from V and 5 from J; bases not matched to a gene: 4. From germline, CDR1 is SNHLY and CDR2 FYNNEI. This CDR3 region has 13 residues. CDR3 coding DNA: TGTGCCAGCCTCCGGGACAGGGATCAGCCCCAGCATTTT. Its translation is CASLRDRDQPQHF.

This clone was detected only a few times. The CDR3 sequence: CASGGQGLSNQPQHF. The CDR3 coding sequence is TGTGCTAGTGGTGGACAGGGCCTTAGCAATCAGCCCCAGCATTTT. This chain links TRBV12-5 with TRBJ1-5; 8 bases line up with TRBD1. The CDR3 is 15 residues long. Germline assignment: CDR1 LGHNT and CDR2 FRNRAP. V shed 5 bases, J shed 0 bases, and the junction held 3 bases outside the gene matches.

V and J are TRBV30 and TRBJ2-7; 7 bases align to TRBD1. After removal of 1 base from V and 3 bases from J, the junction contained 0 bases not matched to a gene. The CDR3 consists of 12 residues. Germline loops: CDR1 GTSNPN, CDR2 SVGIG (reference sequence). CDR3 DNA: TGTGCCTGGAGTGGACAGGGCTACGAGCAGTACTTC. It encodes CAWSGQGYEQYF.

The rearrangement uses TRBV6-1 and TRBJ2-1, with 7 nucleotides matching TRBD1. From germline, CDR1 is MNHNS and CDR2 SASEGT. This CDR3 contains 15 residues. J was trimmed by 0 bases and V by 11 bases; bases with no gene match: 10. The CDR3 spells CASTQGVGSYNEQFF. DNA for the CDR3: TGTGCCTCAACTCAGGGGGTTGGCTCCTACAATGAGCAGTTCTTC.

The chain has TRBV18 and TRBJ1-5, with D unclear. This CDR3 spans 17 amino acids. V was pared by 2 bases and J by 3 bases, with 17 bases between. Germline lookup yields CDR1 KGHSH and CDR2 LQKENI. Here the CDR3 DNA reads TGTGCCAGCTCACCAATCCCTTGGAGAAGAGTCAATCAGCCCCAGCATTTT. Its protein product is CASSPIPWRRVNQPQHF. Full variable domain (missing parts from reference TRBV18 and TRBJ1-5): NAGVMQNPRHLVRRRGQEARLRCSPMKGHSHVYWYRQLPEEGLKFMVYLQKENIIDESGMPKERFSAEFPKEGPSILRIQQVVRGDSAAYFCASSPIPWRRVNQPQHFGDGTRLSIL.

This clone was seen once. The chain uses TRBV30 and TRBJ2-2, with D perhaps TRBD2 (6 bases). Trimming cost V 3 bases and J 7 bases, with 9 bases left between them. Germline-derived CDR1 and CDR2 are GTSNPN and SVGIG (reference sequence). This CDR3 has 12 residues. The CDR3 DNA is TGTGCCTGGAGCCCGGGGGACGGGGAGCTGTTTTTT. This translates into CAWSPGDGELFF. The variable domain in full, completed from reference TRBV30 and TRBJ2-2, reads SQTIHQWPATLVQPVGSPLSLECTVEGTSNPNLYWYRQAAGRGLQLLFYSVGIGQISSEVPQNLSASRPQDRQFILSSKKLLLSDSGFYLCAWSPGDGELFFGEGSRLTVL.

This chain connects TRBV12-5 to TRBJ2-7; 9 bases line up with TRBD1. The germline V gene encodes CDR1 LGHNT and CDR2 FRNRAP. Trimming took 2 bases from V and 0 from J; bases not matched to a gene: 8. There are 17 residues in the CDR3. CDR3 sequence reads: CASGLPSSGQGSYEQYF. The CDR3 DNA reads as TGTGCTAGTGGTTTGCCCTCCTCGGGACAGGGCTCCTACGAGCAGTACTTC.

In DNA form, the CDR3 reads TGTGCCAGCAGCCCTACACAGGGGGCAGATACGCAGTATTTT. It yields the protein CASSPTQGADTQYF. The chain has TRBV11-3 and TRBJ2-3; 8 nucleotides line up with TRBD1. J was trimmed by 4 bases and V by 5 bases; bases with no gene match: 5. The V gene's germline CDR1 is SGHNT and CDR2 YENEEA. This CDR3 region has 14 residues. Supplemented by reference TRBV11-3 and TRBJ2-3, the full variable domain reads EAGVVQSPRYKIIEKKQPVAFWCNPISGHNTLYWYLQNLGQGPELLIRYENEEAVDDSQLPKDRFSAERLKGVDSTLKIQPAELGDSAVYLCASSPTQGADTQYFGPGTRLTVL.

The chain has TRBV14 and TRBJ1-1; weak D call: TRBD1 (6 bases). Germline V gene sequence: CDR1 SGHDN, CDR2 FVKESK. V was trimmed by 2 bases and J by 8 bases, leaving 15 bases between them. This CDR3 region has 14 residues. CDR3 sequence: CASSQYREGGEAFF. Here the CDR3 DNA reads TGTGCCAGCAGCCAATACAGGGAGGGGGGGGAAGCTTTCTTT.

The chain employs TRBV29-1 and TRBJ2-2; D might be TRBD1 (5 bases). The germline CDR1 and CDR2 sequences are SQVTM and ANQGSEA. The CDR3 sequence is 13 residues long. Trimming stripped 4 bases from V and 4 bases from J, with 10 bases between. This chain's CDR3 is CSVGQIGTGELFF. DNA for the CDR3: TGCAGCGTTGGACAGATCGGCACCGGGGAGCTGTTTTTT.

The CDR3 spells CASSPRNSETQYF. The CDR3 nucleotides are TGTGCCAGCTCACCTAGAAACTCAGAGACCCAGTACTTC. The rearrangement links TRBV18 to TRBJ2-5; no reliable D call. Germline values: CDR1 KGHSH, CDR2 LQKENI. The CDR3 contains 13 residues. V dropped 3 bases and J dropped 4 bases, with 9 bases sitting between them.

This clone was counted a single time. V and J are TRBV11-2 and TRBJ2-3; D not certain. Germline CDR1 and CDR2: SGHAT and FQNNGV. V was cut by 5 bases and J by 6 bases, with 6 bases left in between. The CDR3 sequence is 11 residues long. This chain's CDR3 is CASSRSDTQYF. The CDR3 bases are TGTGCCAGCAGCCGGTCTGATACGCAGTATTTT.

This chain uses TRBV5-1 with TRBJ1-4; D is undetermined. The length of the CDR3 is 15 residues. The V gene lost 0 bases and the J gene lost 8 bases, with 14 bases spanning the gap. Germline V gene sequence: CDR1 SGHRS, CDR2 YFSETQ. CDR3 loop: CASSLGAVTGEKLFF. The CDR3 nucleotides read TGCGCCAGCAGCTTGGGTGCGGTTACGGGGGAAAAACTGTTTTTT.

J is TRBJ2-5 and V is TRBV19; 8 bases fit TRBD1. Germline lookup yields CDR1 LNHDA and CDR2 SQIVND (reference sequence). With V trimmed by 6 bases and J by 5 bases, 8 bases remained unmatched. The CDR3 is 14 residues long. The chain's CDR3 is CASRDDRGKETQYF. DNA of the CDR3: TGTGCCAGTAGGGATGACAGGGGCAAGGAGACCCAGTACTTC.